Each of the 23 T cell receptor beta chains below was sequenced from the same sample in a study of shared clonotypes between healthy human individuals. The method was immunoSEQ multiplex PCR; TCRdb's version includes in-frame clones alone and lacks a portion of them. Of roughly 2,500,000 clones in the sample, under 95% are singletons; the top ten hold about 0.38%. Sequencing used naive CD4+ T cells from PBMCs. Subset defined: CD45RA+ positively selected. The receptors come from a man between 18 and 29 years old in good health. Some clones in this sample may be carry-over from other donors' samples.

This chain connects TRBV6-6 to TRBJ2-7, with D possibly TRBD2 on 6 matching bases. The CDR3 is 12 residues long. Germline V gene sequence: CDR1 MNHNY, CDR2 SVGAGI (reference sequence). V was pared by 0 bases and J by 6 bases, with 6 bases between. CDR3 nucleotides: TGTGCCAGCAGTTACTCGCGGGGCGAGCAGTACTTC. This codes for CASSYSRGEQYF.

The chain has TRBV7-3 and TRBJ1-1, with no clear D. CDR3 size: 14 residues. V was clipped by 4 bases and J by 7 bases, with 16 bases between them. Germline values: CDR1 SGHTA, CDR2 FQGTGA. DNA for the CDR3: TGTGCCAGCAGCTACTCCCTGTTGCGAATTGAAGCTTTCTTT. This codes for CASSYSLLRIEAFF.

The chain links TRBV2 to TRBJ1-6; 7 bases match TRBD1. The CDR3 is made up of 16 amino acids. Germline lookup yields CDR1 SNHLY and CDR2 FYNNEI. V trimming: 4 bases; J trimming: 1 base; junction bases outside the gene matches: 4. CDR3 coding DNA: TGTGCCAGCAGTGCGAACAGGGGTTCCTATAATTCACCCCTCCACTTT. Amino acid sequence: CASSANRGSYNSPLHF.

V is TRBV27 and J is TRBJ1-6; 7 nucleotides match TRBD1. The junction had 5 bases not matched to a gene; V was cut back by 4 bases and J by 5 bases. Germline lookup yields CDR1 MNHEY and CDR2 SMNVEV (reference sequence). This CDR3 comprises 15 residues. The CDR3 is CASSYWDRNNSPLHF. As DNA, the CDR3 is TGTGCCAGCAGTTACTGGGACAGAAATAATTCACCCCTCCACTTT.

Turning to this clone: This CDR3 is also generated by other DNA sequences in the sample. The V and J genes are TRBV5-1 and TRBJ1-3; no clear D gene. Germline V lookup: CDR1 SGHRS, CDR2 YFSETQ. The ends were cut back, 0 bases at V and 0 bases at J, with 7 bases in the middle. The CDR3 is 15 amino acids. The CDR3 loop reads CASSLEGNSGNTIYF. The DNA for the CDR3 is TGCGCCAGCAGCTTGGAAGGAAACTCTGGAAACACCATATATTTT.

A few counts support this clone. The chain has TRBV7-2 and TRBJ1-4; TRBD1 matches at 10 bases. CDR1 is SGHTA, CDR2 FQGNSA, per germline. The V and J ends lost 4 bases and 7 bases, in that order; junction bases with no gene match: 9. The CDR3 covers 16 residues. The CDR3 DNA sequence: TGTGCCAGCAGCTCCCTCCGGGACAGGGGATTTGAAAAACTGTTTTTT. Protein product: CASSSLRDRGFEKLFF.

The J gene is TRBJ1-2, the V gene TRBV30; 7 positions agree with TRBD1. The germline gives CDR1 GTSNPN, CDR2 SVGIG (reference sequence). J was trimmed by 3 bases and V by 4 bases; bases with no gene match: 5. There are 13 residues in the CDR3. The CDR3 region has the DNA TGTGCCTGGAAAAGGGACAGCCACTATGGCTACACCTTC. It encodes CAWKRDSHYGYTF.

The chain couples TRBV7-2 to TRBJ1-1; D is ambiguous. V lost 1 base and J lost 4, with 10 bases in between. CDR3 size: 14 residues. CDR1 and CDR2 from the germline V gene are SGHTA and FQGNSA. CDR3 sequence: CASSLGWSGTEAFF. The CDR3 nucleotides read TGTGCCAGCAGCTTAGGATGGTCCGGCACTGAAGCTTTCTTT.

This chain links TRBV19 with TRBJ1-5; weak D call: TRBD1 (6 bases). The germline V and J ends were trimmed by 2 bases and 5 bases, with 16 bases remaining between them. The CDR3 is 16 amino acids. Germline CDR1 and CDR2: LNHDA and SQIVND (reference sequence). The CDR3 DNA follows: TGTGCCAGTAGTATAACCCGGACAGCACCCTATCAGCCCCAGCATTTT. Protein product: CASSITRTAPYQPQHF.

In the case of this clone: Different DNA sequences within this sample yield the same CDR3. The chain is built from TRBV7-2 and TRBJ2-3; 11 positions match TRBD2. The CDR3 is 18 residues long. CDR1 is SGHTA and CDR2 is FQGNSA in the germline V gene. V was clipped by 0 bases and J by 3 bases; unmatched bases: 8. CDR3 region: CASSLALTSGRGTDTQYF. The DNA of the CDR3 is TGTGCCAGCAGCTTAGCGTTAACTAGCGGGAGAGGGACAGATACGCAGTATTTT.

This chain joins TRBV5-1 and TRBJ2-3; D uncertain. There are 16 residues in the CDR3. Germline CDR1 is SGHRS and CDR2 is YFSETQ. V lost 0 bases to trimming and J lost 0 bases, with 11 bases between them. In DNA, the CDR3 is TGCGCCAGCAGCTTGGTTCCTACCCGGAGCACAGATACGCAGTATTTT. This translates into CASSLVPTRSTDTQYF.

The rearrangement links TRBV19 to TRBJ2-2, with 12 nucleotides matching TRBD2. Trimming at V came to 7 bases and at J to 8 bases, leaving 5 bases not matched to a gene. CDR3 length equals 14 residues. The germline V gene encodes CDR1 LNHDA and CDR2 SQIVND (reference sequence). The CDR3 DNA is TGTGCCAGTAACGGACTAGCGGGAACTGGGGAGCTGTTTTTT. Translation gives CASNGLAGTGELFF.

The chain carries TRBV7-8 and TRBJ1-4, with D unclear. Trimming left V 4 bases short and J 0 bases short, with 12 bases between. The CDR3 is 16 residues long. Germline V gene data show CDR1 as SGHVS and CDR2 as FQNEAQ. The CDR3 nucleotides read TGTGCCAGCAGCTCGCGACGGATGGCAACTAATGAAAAACTGTTTTTT. Translating it yields CASSSRRMATNEKLFF.

The chain has TRBV5-8 and TRBJ2-3; possibly TRBD1 or TRBD2 for D (5 bases each). The V end lost 4 bases, the J end lost 2 bases, and 14 bases lay between the germline ends. Germline V gene sequence: CDR1 SGHTS, CDR2 YDEGEE. The CDR3 loop spans 15 amino acids. The CDR3 DNA follows: TGTGCCAGCAGCCGGGACGGGAAAATCACAGATACGCAGTATTTT. Residues: CASSRDGKITDTQYF.

The chain has TRBV5-8 and TRBJ2-7, with TRBD1 identical over 7 bases. Losses at the gene ends were 0 bases for V and 1 base for J; bases not matched to a gene: 4. CDR1 and CDR2 from the germline V gene are SGHTS and YDEGEE. This CDR3 comprises 15 residues. The CDR3 here is CASSLGPRGSYEQYF. In DNA, the CDR3 is TGTGCCAGCAGCTTGGGCCCCAGGGGGTCCTACGAGCAGTACTTC.

In nucleotides, the CDR3 is TGTGCCGATATGGCTCCGAGCTCCTACGAGCAGTACTTC. Amino acids: CADMAPSSYEQYF. The V call is TRBV9, the J call TRBJ2-7; D is ambiguous. This CDR3 has 13 amino acids. The germline V and J ends were trimmed by 10 bases and 0 bases, with 14 bases remaining between them. Germline CDR1 is SGDLS and CDR2 is YYNGEE.

The chain carries TRBV28 and TRBJ2-1, with D possibly TRBD2 on 6 matching bases. The germline gives CDR1 MDHEN, CDR2 SYDVKM. The CDR3 sequence is 15 residues long. V was shortened by 2 bases and J by 9 bases, with 17 bases between the two germline ends. CDR3 protein: CASSLPLAVKPEQFF. The CDR3, as DNA: TGTGCCAGCAGTTTACCACTAGCCGTTAAACCTGAGCAGTTCTTC.

This chain connects TRBV5-4 to TRBJ2-4; 9 positions agree with TRBD1. Germline V gene data show CDR1 as SGHNT and CDR2 as YYREEE (reference sequence). The V and J ends lost 2 bases and 5 bases, in that order; junction bases with no gene match: 2. The CDR3 is 14 amino acids. DNA of the CDR3: TGTGCCAGCAGCTTTACAGGGGGCGAAAACATTCAGTACTTC. Its protein is CASSFTGGENIQYF.

The chain is built from TRBV7-2 and TRBJ2-1; D is perhaps TRBD1 (6 bases). Looked up from germline, CDR1 is SGHTA and CDR2 is FQGNSA. V was clipped by 5 bases and J by 5 bases, with 16 bases between them. The CDR3 has 15 residues. CDR3 amino acids: CASSRQARVDNEQFF. CDR3 sequence (DNA): TGTGCCAGCAGCAGACAGGCTAGGGTGGACAATGAGCAGTTCTTC.

This clone appeared once. At the DNA level, this CDR3 is encoded by other sequences in the same sample as well. The chain has TRBV7-9 and TRBJ2-3; 9 bases agree with TRBD1. V shed 5 bases and J 1 base; nucleotides not matched to a gene: 1. CDR1 is SEHNR and CDR2 is FQNEAQ in the germline V gene (reference sequence). The CDR3 spans 14 residues. CDR3 nucleotides: TGTGCCAGCAGCCGGGACAGGGGCACAGATACGCAGTATTTT. Its translation: CASSRDRGTDTQYF. Complete variable domain (other parts from reference TRBV7-9 and TRBJ2-3): DTGVSQNPRHKITKRGQNVTFRCDPISEHNRLYWYRQTLGQGPEFLTYFQNEAQLEKSRLLSDRFSAERPKGSFSTLEIQRTEQGDSAMYLCASSRDRGTDTQYFGPGTRLTVL.

The V call is TRBV11-2, the J call TRBJ1-6, with a possible D match to TRBD1 (5 bases). Deletions cut 4 bases from V and 14 bases from J, with 18 bases between. The CDR3 is 14 residues long. CDR1 SGHAT and CDR2 FQNNGV come from the germline V gene. The CDR3 coding sequence is TGTGCCAGCAGCTGGAACCGGGACCCTCTGGCCCTCCACTTT. It yields the protein CASSWNRDPLALHF.

The chain carries TRBV25-1 and TRBJ2-5; D is perhaps TRBD2 (5 bases). Trimming removed 4 bases at V and 5 bases at J, with 11 bases between. The CDR3 runs to 13 residues. Germline V gene data show CDR1 as MGHDK and CDR2 as SYGVNS. The CDR3 region has the DNA TGTGCCAGCAGTGGACGGGGATACGAGACCCAGTACTTC. This sequence encodes CASSGRGYETQYF.

This clone appeared a few times. The genes are TRBV5-1 and TRBJ1-1, with D uncertain. The ends were cut back, 8 bases at V and 5 bases at J, with 16 bases in the middle. CDR1 and CDR2 (germline): SGHRS, YFSETQ. The CDR3 has 13 residues. The CDR3: CASSTGVGTEAFF. CDR3 coding DNA: TGCGCCAGTAGTACCGGGGTTGGGACTGAAGCTTTCTTT.